The rows below give T cell receptor beta chains drawn from one sample of a study of spatial heterogeneity in lung cancer. TCRdb passed the 5' RACE reads through MiXCR, listing each CDR3 protein once. In the table there are 20,000 to 25,000 distinct CDR3 sequences, approximately 7% of which are singletons. This sample comprised PBMCs, obtained at surgery. The receptors shown here come from a male donor with early-stage non-small cell lung cancer. Both conserved end residues are part of each CDR3. D genes are given only for firm matches. Not all rows give a size; the values are once, few, many and, for expanded clones, a class.

d_call	v_call	clone_size	j_call	cdr3_nt	cdr3_aa
NA	TRBV12-3/TRBV12-4	NA	TRBJ2-1	TGTGCCAGCAGTTTTAGGACTAATGAGCAGTTCTTC	CASSFRTNEQFF
NA	TRBV5-1	many	TRBJ1-1	TGCGCCAGCAGCTTGGATCCGGGTTCGAACACTGAAGCTTTCTTT	CASSLDPGSNTEAFF
NA	TRBV12-3/TRBV12-4	few	TRBJ1-2	TGTGCCAGCAGTTTGACGGTCTATGGCTACACCTTC	CASSLTVYGYTF
NA	TRBV12-3/TRBV12-4	many	TRBJ1-1	TGTGCCAGCAGTTTAGGGGCCGGACCTGAAGCTTTCTTT	CASSLGAGPEAFF
NA	TRBV7-3	NA	TRBJ2-2	TGTGCCAGCAGTTTCCTTAGCGGGGAGCTGTTTTTT	CASSFLSGELFF
NA	TRBV6-1	many	TRBJ1-1	TGTGCCAGCAGTGCAGGGAGGACCACTGAAGCTTTCTTT	CASSAGRTTEAFF
TRBD2	TRBV10-3	many	TRBJ2-3	TGTGCCATCAGTGAGTCGAGAGAGGGACTAGCGGTCACAGATACGCAGTATTTT	CAISESREGLAVTDTQYF
NA	TRBV6-4	many	TRBJ1-5	TGTGCCAGCAGTGCACAGGGTTTCGGTCAGCCCCAGCATTTT	CASSAQGFGQPQHF
NA	TRBV25-1	many	TRBJ1-1	TGTGCCAGCAGACTCAGGGGTCGAGATACTGAAGCTTTCTTT	CASRLRGRDTEAFF
NA	TRBV5-1	NA	TRBJ1-6	TGCGCCAGCAGCTTGTTGCAGGGGTTTGGATCACCCCTCCACTTT	CASSLLQGFGSPLHF
NA	TRBV24-1	many	TRBJ1-1	TGTGCCACCAGGGACGGTTCAATGAACACTGAAGCTTTCTTT	CATRDGSMNTEAFF
TRBD1	TRBV28	many	TRBJ1-6	TGTGCCAGCAGCTCTCCGACAGGGAGTTATAATTCACCCCTCCACTTT	CASSSPTGSYNSPLHF
NA	TRBV20-1	many	TRBJ2-1	TGCAGTGCAACTCTAGGGGGACAGTTCTTC	CSATLGGQFF
NA	TRBV20-1	many	TRBJ2-3	TGCAGTGCTAGTTTACGGAACACAGATACGCAGTATTTT	CSASLRNTDTQYF
NA	TRBV12-3/TRBV12-4	NA	TRBJ2-5	TGTGCCAGCAGCCCTCACCCCGGGCGGAGGAAAGAGACCCAGTACTTC	CASSPHPGRRKETQYF
NA	TRBV20-1	few	TRBJ2-7	TGCAGTGCCATGGCGGGATCCTACGAGCAGTACTTC	CSAMAGSYEQYF
TRBD1	TRBV7-9	NA	TRBJ2-5	TGTGCCAGCAGCTTAGTACAGGGGAGGACCCAGTACTTC	CASSLVQGRTQYF
NA	TRBV5-6	many	TRBJ2-3	TGTGCCAGCACGGCGCGTACCACAGATACGCAGTATTTT	CASTARTTDTQYF
TRBD1	TRBV27	many	TRBJ1-2	TGTGCCAGCAGTCCCCATGGACAGGGCTCGAAAAGAAGCTACACCTTC	CASSPHGQGSKRSYTF
NA	TRBV4-2	many	TRBJ2-3	TGTGCCAGCAGCCAAGATATGTGGGGAGCGCGAACAGATACGCAGTATTTT	CASSQDMWGARTDTQYF
TRBD1	TRBV7-9	many	TRBJ1-4	TGTGCCAGCAGCGGCACCGGGACAGGTGGGGAAAAACTGTTTTTT	CASSGTGTGGEKLFF
NA	TRBV18	NA	TRBJ2-3	TGTGCCAGCTCACCAAACATGGATACGCAGTATTTT	CASSPNMDTQYF
TRBD1	TRBV4-1	many	TRBJ1-4	TGCGCCAGCAGCCAAGATAGGGGGCGTTCGGGGAATGAAAAACTGTTTTTT	CASSQDRGRSGNEKLFF
NA	TRBV9	many	TRBJ1-5	TGTGCCAGCAGCTGGGGTTCGGATAGCAATCAGCCCCAGCATTTT	CASSWGSDSNQPQHF
NA	TRBV20-1	few	TRBJ1-1	TGCAGTGCTCCCAAGGGGGGCTACACTGAAGCTTTCTTT	CSAPKGGYTEAFF
TRBD2	TRBV24-1	many	TRBJ2-1	TGTGCCACCAGTGAGACTAGCGGAAACATGAATGAGCAGTTCTTC	CATSETSGNMNEQFF
NA	TRBV20-1	NA	TRBJ1-4	TGCAGTGCTAGAGTCGCCCGGGACGGAAAACTGTTTTTT	CSARVARDGKLFF
NA	TRBV5-1	many	TRBJ2-3	TGCGCCAGCAGACCCAAGGAGCGAGATACGCAGTATTTT	CASRPKERDTQYF
NA	TRBV30	NA	TRBJ1-1	TGTGCCTGGGGGGCCCAGGGCCCCACTGAAGCTTTCTTT	CAWGAQGPTEAFF
TRBD1	TRBV7-2	NA	TRBJ1-1	TGTGCCAGCAGCTTGGGACAGGAGCGGTCGACGAACACTGAAGCTTTCTTT	CASSLGQERSTNTEAFF
NA	TRBV3-1	many	TRBJ2-7	TGTGCCAGCAGCCTAGGGGGGGACTACGAGCAGTACTTC	CASSLGGDYEQYF
NA	TRBV12-3/TRBV12-4	many	TRBJ1-2	TGTGCCAGCAGTTTAGCGCGAGGGGTAGGGTATGGCTACACCTTC	CASSLARGVGYGYTF
NA	TRBV5-6	many	TRBJ1-2	TGTGCCAGCACCCGAGACAGCCTCTTGGGCTACACCTTC	CASTRDSLLGYTF
TRBD1	TRBV29-1	NA	TRBJ2-6	TGCAGCGTCGCAGGGGGCTCTGGGGCCAACGTCCTGACTTTC	CSVAGGSGANVLTF
NA	TRBV28	few	TRBJ2-2	TGTGCCAGCAGTCTCAGGGGAGGATGGACCGGGGAGCTGTTTTTT	CASSLRGGWTGELFF
TRBD1	TRBV27	many	TRBJ1-1	TGTGCCAGCAGTAAACGGACAGGGGGCATATTAAACACTGAAGCTTTCTTT	CASSKRTGGILNTEAFF
TRBD1	TRBV2	NA	TRBJ1-4	TGTGCCAGCAGTACCGGGACAGGGGCAACTAATGAAAAACTGTTTTTT	CASSTGTGATNEKLFF
NA	TRBV11-1	many	TRBJ2-3	TGTGCCAGCAGCTTAATGGGGGACTCAGATACGCAGTATTTT	CASSLMGDSDTQYF
NA	TRBV20-1	NA	TRBJ1-6	TGCAGTGCCAGGGACCGACGGAGGACGAGTGGGAATTCACCCCTCCACTTT	CSARDRRRTSGNSPLHF
NA	TRBV2	many	TRBJ2-6	TGTGCCAGCAGCGTAGAGCTAGGGGCCAACGTCCTGACTTTC	CASSVELGANVLTF
NA	TRBV5-6	many	TRBJ2-7	TGTGCCAGCAGCCTAGGACAGCAACTCTACGAGCAGTACTTC	CASSLGQQLYEQYF
NA	TRBV2	few	TRBJ2-3	TGTGCCAGCAGTGCGGCCCCAGATACGCAGTATTTT	CASSAAPDTQYF
NA	TRBV3-1	many	TRBJ2-3	TGTGCCAGCAGCTTAAGGACAGACACAGATACGCAGTATTTT	CASSLRTDTDTQYF
NA	TRBV19	many	TRBJ1-1	TGTGCCAGTAAGGAGAGAAGGGCCACTGAAGCTTTCTTT	CASKERRATEAFF
TRBD2	TRBV7-8	many	TRBJ2-5	TGTGCCAGCAGCCCCCCGCTGCGGGAGGCACAAGAGACCCAGTACTTC	CASSPPLREAQETQYF
TRBD2	TRBV20-1	many	TRBJ2-1	TGCAGTGCTCACAGCGGGAGGGATGTGGGTGAGCAGTTCTTC	CSAHSGRDVGEQFF
TRBD2	TRBV11-2	many	TRBJ2-3	TGTGCCAGCAGCTTAGTAGCTAGCGGGGAGACAGATACGCAGTATTTT	CASSLVASGETDTQYF
NA	TRBV3-1	NA	TRBJ2-2	TGTGCCAGCAGACCAAACACCGGGGAGCTGTTTTTT	CASRPNTGELFF
TRBD2	TRBV4-1	many	TRBJ2-5	TGCGCCAGCAGCCAAGATCTAGCGGGGGGGACTCAAGAGACCCAGTACTTC	CASSQDLAGGTQETQYF
NA	TRBV12-5	many	TRBJ1-6	TGTGCTAGTGGCCTCGCCGGCAATTCACCCCTCCACTTT	CASGLAGNSPLHF
NA	TRBV20-1	NA	TRBJ2-7	TGCAGTGCTAGAGATGTCCAGAGCTCCTACGAGCAGTACTTC	CSARDVQSSYEQYF